This record looks at one T cell receptor (beta chain) sequence and its context. Its antigen is undetermined. There are 12 residues in the CDR3. The germline CDR1 and CDR2 sequences are SGDLS and YYNGEE. V trimming: 7 bases; J trimming: 4 bases; junction bases outside the gene matches: 4. This entry comes from a study of identical twins. Notes on the study in general: The abundant beta clonotypes from cord blood had fewer insertions, and memory repertoires had none of this. Modelling underestimated the level of out-of-frame TCR alpha sharing observed in monozygotic twins. Without tracking the same donors, conclusions rested on cross-sectional statistical analysis.

With template switching, a universal primer site was added, and the cDNA carried unique molecular identifiers. TCRdb independently ran MiXCR on the 5' RACE reads; one entry per CDR3 protein. The repertoire holds approximately 210,000 distinct CDR3 sequences, with around a tenth as singletons. Specimen: memory (CD45RO+) T cells sorted from blood. The sequence came from a young woman in good health. The V call is TRBV9, the J call TRBJ2-7; the match to TRBD1 covers 8 bases. The DNA of the CDR3 is TGTGCCAGCGGACAGGGTGGGTACGAGCAGTACTTC. This translates into CASGQGGYEQYF.